One sample yielded the 26 T cell receptor beta chains listed below, sequenced in a study of blood T cell repertoires in COVID-19. This table comes from immunoSEQ multiplex PCR, and its TCRdb copy is limited to in-frame clones, with some not included. The data contain around 88,000 clones, approximately 84% of them singletons. The source material was peripheral blood. The receptor source for this set is a man between 60 and 75 years old with acute or convalescent COVID-19.

With respect to this clone: The junction departs from the called germline gene at one end, perhaps through a read error. This chain connects TRBV5-1 to TRBJ2-7, with a possible D match to TRBD1 (7 bases). This CDR3 comprises 11 residues. Per the germline V gene, CDR1 is SGHRS and CDR2 is YFSETQ. DNA for the CDR3: TGCGCCAGCGGACTAACCGGGACAGAGGACTTC. Its protein is CASGLTGTEDF.

The V call is TRBV5-1, the J call TRBJ2-3; 13 nucleotides align to TRBD2. With 0 bases clipped from V and 5 bases from J, the junction kept 6 bases outside the gene matches. The CDR3 consists of 17 residues. Germline lookup yields CDR1 SGHRS and CDR2 YFSETQ. This CDR3 reads CASSLGGLAGDRDTQYF. CDR3 in DNA: TGCGCCAGCAGCTTGGGCGGACTAGCGGGGGATAGAGATACGCAGTATTTT.

This clone has a handful of counts. V usage is TRBV19 and J usage is TRBJ1-4; a weak D match, TRBD1 (6 bases). V gave up 3 bases and J gave up 5 bases, with 16 bases separating them. Germline V gives CDR1 LNHDA, CDR2 SQIVND (reference sequence). The CDR3 contains 16 residues. CDR3 protein: CASSIQGQRRNEKLFF. The DNA of the CDR3 is TGTGCCAGTAGTATCCAAGGACAGCGAAGGAATGAAAAACTGTTTTTT.

V gene TRBV10-3 combines with J gene TRBJ2-5, with TRBD2 matching 13 bases. V shed 8 bases and J 3 bases; nucleotides not matched to a gene: 6. This CDR3 is 15 amino acids long. CDR1 and CDR2 from the germline V gene are ENHRY and SYGVKD. CDR3 in DNA: TGTGCCATCGCTAGGACTAGCGGGGGTAAAGAGACCCAGTACTTC. This translates into CAIARTSGGKETQYF.

This rearrangement joins TRBV7-2 to TRBJ1-5; D may be TRBD1 (5 bases). Trimming pared 4 bases from V and 0 bases from J, leaving 22 bases between. CDR1 is SGHTA, CDR2 FQGNSA, per germline. This CDR3 is 19 amino acids long. DNA for the CDR3: TGTGCCAGCAGCTCTTCTCTAAACCGTCCAGGGTATAGCAATCAGCCCCAGCATTTT. This gives the protein CASSSSLNRPGYSNQPQHF.

This clone was counted between two and nine times. The chain carries TRBV10-3 and TRBJ1-3; TRBD1 matches 9 bases. This CDR3 is 15 amino acids long. V was clipped by 4 bases and J by 2 bases; unmatched bases: 3. CDR1 and CDR2 (germline): ENHRY, SYGVKD. CDR3 loop: CAISGRQGAGNTIYF. DNA for the CDR3: TGTGCCATCAGTGGGAGACAGGGGGCTGGAAACACCATATATTTT.

CDR3 sequence (DNA): TGTGCCACCAGCGGTTTAGGGGGCGCATCCTACAATGAGCAGTTCTTC. The encoded protein is CATSGLGGASYNEQFF. This sequence joins TRBV15 and TRBJ2-1; TRBD1 matches at 7 bases. J was trimmed by 1 base and V by 5 bases; bases with no gene match: 8. The germline CDR1 and CDR2 sequences are LNHNV and YYDKDF (reference sequence). The length of the CDR3 is 16 residues.

CDR3 sequence (DNA): TGTGCCAGCAGCCATCTAGCGCCAGCCTACGAGCAGTACTTC. Translation: CASSHLAPAYEQYF. The chain couples TRBV6-2 or TRBV6-3 to TRBJ2-7, with D possibly being TRBD2 (6 bases). Germline V gives CDR1 MNHEY, CDR2 SVGEGT. The CDR3 is 14 amino acids. Trimming took 6 bases from V and 2 from J, leaving 14 bases between them.

CDR3 DNA: TGTGCCAGCAGCACCTGGATGACAGGGGGCGCGGATGGCACTGAAGCTTTCTTT. As protein: CASSTWMTGGADGTEAFF. The chain links TRBV13 to TRBJ1-1, with 10 bases identical to TRBD1. J was trimmed by 4 bases and V by 5 bases; bases with no gene match: 16. The germline V gene has CDR1 PRHDT and CDR2 FYEKMQ (reference sequence). The CDR3 is 18 amino acids.

The rearrangement joins TRBV4-1 to TRBJ2-7; D is possibly TRBD2 (6 bases). The CDR3 spans 14 residues. Germline V gene data show CDR1 as MGHRA and CDR2 as YSYEKL. With 4 bases removed from V and 4 bases from J, the gap between germline ends came to 14 bases. In DNA, the CDR3 is TGCGCCAGCAGCCCCGGAGGGCGGACGTACGAGCAGTACTTC. Encoded protein: CASSPGGRTYEQYF.

Only a few counts were recorded for this clone. This chain uses TRBV30 with TRBJ1-1; no clear D. CDR1 and CDR2 (germline): GTSNPN, SVGIG (reference sequence). The CDR3 runs to 11 residues. The V end was cut by 5 bases, the J end by 5 bases, with 9 bases between. CDR3 amino acids: CAWGSSTEAFF. CDR3 nucleotides: TGTGCCTGGGGGTCCAGTACTGAAGCTTTCTTT. The full variable domain, with the rest looked up from reference TRBV30 and TRBJ1-1, is SQTIHQWPATLVQPVGSPLSLECTVEGTSNPNLYWYRQAAGRGLQLLFYSVGIGQISSEVPQNLSASRPQDRQFILSSKKLLLSDSGFYLCAWGSSTEAFFGQGTRLTVV.

The chain has TRBV6-2 or TRBV6-3 and TRBJ2-1; possibly TRBD1 for D (6 bases). The V and J ends lost 4 bases and 8 bases respectively, with 15 bases between them. This CDR3 spans 14 amino acids. Germline V lookup: CDR1 MNHEY, CDR2 SVGEGT. Here the CDR3 reads CASSWGRPPDEQFF. DNA for the CDR3: TGTGCCAGCAGTTGGGGGCGGCCCCCCGATGAGCAGTTCTTC.

The rearrangement uses TRBV5-8 and TRBJ1-5; TRBD1 agrees at 9 bases. Germline V CDR1 and CDR2: SGHTS, YDEGEE. The junction had 10 bases not matched to a gene; V was cut back by 3 bases and J by 6 bases. This CDR3 has 16 residues. CDR3 protein: CASSYPTGGGSQPQHF. The CDR3 nucleotides are TGTGCCAGCAGCTACCCTACAGGGGGCGGGAGTCAGCCCCAGCATTTT.

The genes are TRBV28 and TRBJ2-3, with 7 bases identical to TRBD2. CDR1 is MDHEN and CDR2 is SYDVKM in the germline V gene. The CDR3 sequence is 15 residues long. The ends lost 6 bases at V and 2 bases at J; junction bases unmatched: 8. The CDR3, as DNA: TGTGCCAGCAGCATTTCAGCGGGGCCCACAGATACGCAGTATTTT. The encoded protein is CASSISAGPTDTQYF.

The rearrangement uses TRBV21-1 and TRBJ2-5; TRBD2 reflects the table's D call only, with no check against the DNA. TRBV21-1 is labeled a pseudogene. The CDR3 length is 19 residues. CDR3 coding DNA: TGTGCCAGCAGCCCTGGGGGGACTAGCGGGAGGGGTCGATCAGAGACCCAGTACTTC. Translated, it gives CASSPGGTSGRGRSETQYF.

This clone was observed a single time. The genes are TRBV6-4 and TRBJ2-1; D gene unclear. The germline CDR1 and CDR2 sequences are MRHNA and SNTAGT. V was clipped by 5 bases and J by 4 bases, with 9 bases between them. This CDR3 contains 13 residues. In DNA form, the CDR3 reads TGTGCCAGCAGTTCGACTTTATACAATGAGCAGTTCTTC. Its protein product is CASSSTLYNEQFF.

The chain is built from TRBV28 and TRBJ1-5; unclear D gene. The V and J ends lost 8 bases and 0 bases respectively, with 14 bases between them. CDR3 length: 15 residues. Germline CDR1 is MDHEN and CDR2 is SYDVKM. CDR3 in amino acids: CASSFGVNSNQPQHF. In nucleotides, the CDR3 is TGTGCCAGCTCGTTCGGAGTGAATAGCAATCAGCCCCAGCATTTT.

The chain employs TRBV19 and TRBJ2-7; the match to TRBD2 covers 11 bases. CDR1 is LNHDA and CDR2 is SQIVND in the germline V gene (reference sequence). The trim removed 7 bases at V and 1 base at J, leaving 12 bases unmatched. CDR3 length equals 17 residues. The CDR3 nucleotides read TGTGCCAGTACTCCTGAGGGACTAGCGGTAGCATCCTACGAGCAGTACTTC. This translates into CASTPEGLAVASYEQYF. Combining the CDR3 with reference TRBV19 and TRBJ2-7 gives the whole variable domain DGGITQSPKYLFRKEGQNVTLSCEQNLNHDAMYWYRQDPGQGLRLIYYSQIVNDFQKGDIAEGYSVSREKKESFPLTVTSAQKNPTAFYLCASTPEGLAVASYEQYFGPGTRLTVT.

This clone was seen once. This rearrangement joins TRBV9 to TRBJ2-1; 9 nucleotides agree with TRBD2. The CDR3 consists of 14 residues. The germline gives CDR1 SGDLS, CDR2 YYNGEE. V dropped 0 bases and J dropped 7; count of bases not matched to a gene: 2. CDR3 loop: CASSVGGRGNEQFF. The CDR3 DNA reads as TGTGCCAGCAGCGTAGGCGGGAGGGGAAATGAGCAGTTCTTC.

The chain joins TRBV7-9 to TRBJ1-4, with D possibly being TRBD1 (6 bases). The germline V gene encodes CDR1 SEHNR and CDR2 FQNEAQ (reference sequence). This CDR3 has 16 residues. Between the trimmed V and J ends, which lost 1 base and 7 bases, there was a span of 16 bases. CDR3 amino acids: CASSLDKSRGSEKLFF. The CDR3 bases are TGTGCCAGCAGCTTAGATAAGTCCAGGGGAAGTGAAAAACTGTTTTTT.

This chain links TRBV3-1 (or the pseudogene TRBV3-2) with TRBJ2-7; TRBD1 is a possible D gene (6 bases). Germline V CDR1 and CDR2: LGHDT, YNNKEL (reference sequence). V gave up 3 bases and J gave up 1 base, with 10 bases separating them. The CDR3 contains 14 residues. CDR3 DNA: TGTGCCAGCAGCCAGGTAGGACAGTCCTACGAGCAGTACTTC. Translated: CASSQVGQSYEQYF.

V usage is TRBV15 and J usage is TRBJ2-5, with D possibly being TRBD2 (7 bases). V lost 3 bases to trimming and J lost 5 bases, with 22 bases between them. This CDR3 spans 17 amino acids. Germline V gene sequence: CDR1 LNHNV, CDR2 YYDKDF (reference sequence). CDR3 sequence: CATSRGATAGALETQYF. Here the CDR3 DNA reads TGTGCCACCAGCAGGGGGGCGACGGCGGGAGCATTGGAGACCCAGTACTTC.

The chain links TRBV7-9 to TRBJ1-1; D remains ambiguous. V was pared by 4 bases and J by 7 bases, with 7 bases between. The CDR3 contains 11 residues. Per germline, CDR1 SEHNR and CDR2 FQNEAQ (reference sequence). In DNA, the CDR3 is TGTGCCAGCAGCTCTGTTTATGAAGCTTTCTTT. Encoded protein: CASSSVYEAFF.

This clone was seen only once. V and J are TRBV30 and TRBJ1-2; possibly TRBD1 for D (6 bases). CDR3 length: 13 amino acids. V lost 0 bases to trimming and J lost 8 bases, with 13 bases between them. Germline CDR1 GTSNPN, CDR2 SVGIG (reference sequence). CDR3 in amino acids: CAWSVGRGLGYTF. For the CDR3, the DNA is TGTGCCTGGAGTGTAGGCAGGGGTTTAGGCTACACCTTC.

The chain recombines TRBV5-6 with TRBJ1-4, with D perhaps TRBD1 (6 bases). This CDR3 region has 16 residues. From germline, CDR1 is SGHDT and CDR2 YYEEEE. V lost 4 bases and J lost 6, with 19 bases in between. CDR3 residues: CASSPLQPGHDEKLFF. CDR3 nucleotide sequence: TGTGCCAGCAGCCCATTACAACCGGGACACGATGAAAAACTGTTTTTT.

The V gene is TRBV11-2, the J gene TRBJ2-6, with a possible D match to TRBD1 (6 bases). Germline V gene sequence: CDR1 SGHAT, CDR2 FQNNGV. The CDR3 is made up of 16 amino acids. Trimming shortened V by 5 bases and J by 0 bases, and 11 bases separated the two germline ends. The CDR3 spells CASSPRQASGANVLTF. The CDR3 bases are TGTGCCAGCAGCCCCCGACAGGCCTCTGGGGCCAACGTCCTGACTTTC.